The source of this T cell receptor beta chain is a study of T cells expressing NK-cell markers. Whole-study context: Seven of eight sequenced donors tested HCMV-seropositive; one tested seronegative.

The CDR3 runs to 16 residues. Germline values: CDR1 DFQATT, CDR2 SNEGSKA (reference sequence). cDNA encoding TCR beta was synthesized via 5'RACE template switching incorporating UMIs. With the 5' RACE reads reprocessed, TCRdb shows one record per CDR3 protein and no DNA. The clone table shows some 300,000 distinct CDR3 sequences, with the ten largest holding roughly 0.4%. The chain couples TRBV20-1 to TRBJ2-2; TCRdb's D gene call, TRBD2, goes unchecked for lack of DNA. The clonotype was recovered from a man younger than 35 in good health. Sequencing was performed on blood T cells: a sorted CD56 or NKG2C T cell subset, CD4+ or CD8+ T cells, or bulk PBMC T cells (not recorded which). The CDR3 region is CSARPTSGIGTGELFF.